These T cell receptor beta chains were read from a single sample in a study of blood T cell repertoires in COVID-19. Assay: immunoSEQ multiplex PCR; the TCRdb copy retains only in-frame clones and omits some. The sample contains around 100,000 clones, roughly 87% of which appear only once. The sequenced sample was peripheral blood. The receptors were sampled from a human donor in a cohort sampled during active COVID-19. Each CDR3 is given with its conserved first and last residue. Each record gives: V gene, clone size, D gene, J gene, CDR3 DNA, CDR3 protein. A D gene is named only where the DNA matches it firmly. Part of the rows lack a size; the others show once, few, many or a class for expanded clones.

V gene: TRBV28
clone size: -
D gene: -
J gene: TRBJ2-7
CDR3 DNA: TGTGCCAGCAGCTGGCGGGGCTCCTACGAGCAGTACTTC
CDR3 protein: CASSWRGSYEQYF

V gene: TRBV19
clone size: -
D gene: TRBD2
J gene: TRBJ2-5
CDR3 DNA: TGTGCCAGTAGCCAGACGGGGGGCCAAGAGACCCAGTACTTC
CDR3 protein: CASSQTGGQETQYF

V gene: TRBV18
clone size: -
D gene: TRBD2
J gene: TRBJ2-3
CDR3 DNA: TGTGCCAGCTCACCACCGGCGGGAGTAGGCACAGATACGCAGTATTTT
CDR3 protein: CASSPPAGVGTDTQYF

V gene: TRBV19
clone size: -
D gene: TRBD1
J gene: TRBJ2-5
CDR3 DNA: TGTGCCAGTAGTATCGGGACAGGGACCATCCAAGAGACCCAGTACTTC
CDR3 protein: CASSIGTGTIQETQYF

V gene: TRBV5-1
clone size: -
D gene: -
J gene: TRBJ1-3
CDR3 DNA: TGCGCCAGCAGCTTGGACAGGTCTCAATTAGACTCTGGAAACACCATATATTTT
CDR3 protein: CASSLDRSQLDSGNTIYF

V gene: TRBV9
clone size: -
D gene: TRBD1
J gene: TRBJ1-3
CDR3 DNA: TGTGCCAGCAGCGCCCACGCGGGACAGGGGTCTGGAAACACCATATATTTT
CDR3 protein: CASSAHAGQGSGNTIYF

V gene: TRBV29-1
clone size: -
D gene: -
J gene: TRBJ2-7
CDR3 DNA: TGCAGCGTTGTTGGGGGGAGCGGAGGCGAGCAGTACTTC
CDR3 protein: CSVVGGSGGEQYF

V gene: TRBV11-2
clone size: -
D gene: TRBD1
J gene: TRBJ2-5
CDR3 DNA: TGTGCCAGCAGCTTAGATGGGACAGGGAGAGAGACCCAGTACTTC
CDR3 protein: CASSLDGTGRETQYF

V gene: TRBV11-2
clone size: -
D gene: -
J gene: TRBJ2-7
CDR3 DNA: TGTGCCAGCGGGCCCGGGGTAACCTACGAGCAGTACTTC
CDR3 protein: CASGPGVTYEQYF

V gene: TRBV15
clone size: -
D gene: TRBD1
J gene: TRBJ2-1
CDR3 DNA: TGTGCCACCAGCATGCAGGACAGGGGAGGCAATGAGCAGTTCTTC
CDR3 protein: CATSMQDRGGNEQFF

V gene: TRBV19
clone size: -
D gene: -
J gene: TRBJ1-5
CDR3 DNA: TGTGCCAGTAGTAGACAGAAATATAGCAATCAGCCCCAGCATTTT
CDR3 protein: CASSRQKYSNQPQHF

V gene: TRBV9
clone size: -
D gene: TRBD1
J gene: TRBJ2-5
CDR3 DNA: TGTGCCAGCAGCGTCAGGACAGGGGGGAAAGAGACCCAGTACTTC
CDR3 protein: CASSVRTGGKETQYF

V gene: TRBV20-1
clone size: -
D gene: -
J gene: TRBJ1-2
CDR3 DNA: TGCAGTGCTACAGCGCTCGGTGGCTACACCTTC
CDR3 protein: CSATALGGYTF

V gene: TRBV3-1/TRBV3-2
clone size: -
D gene: -
J gene: TRBJ2-2
CDR3 DNA: TGTGCCAGCAGCCAATTCCTGACCGGGGAGCTGTTTTTT
CDR3 protein: CASSQFLTGELFF

V gene: TRBV2
clone size: -
D gene: TRBD1
J gene: TRBJ1-1
CDR3 DNA: TGTGCCAGCAAGTCTCAGGGGGCGAACACTGAAGCTTTCTTT
CDR3 protein: CASKSQGANTEAFF

V gene: TRBV19
clone size: few
D gene: -
J gene: TRBJ2-7
CDR3 DNA: TGTGCCAGCCAACGGACGGGGAACTACGAGCAGTACTTC
CDR3 protein: CASQRTGNYEQYF

V gene: TRBV9
clone size: -
D gene: TRBD1
J gene: TRBJ2-1
CDR3 DNA: TGTGCCAGCGGGACAGGGTATGAGCAGTTCTTC
CDR3 protein: CASGTGYEQFF

V gene: TRBV4-1
clone size: -
D gene: TRBD1
J gene: TRBJ1-1
CDR3 DNA: TGCGCCAGCAGCCAAACCCCAGGGACAGCGTATGCGGACACTGAAGCTTTCTTT
CDR3 protein: CASSQTPGTAYADTEAFF

V gene: TRBV7-6
clone size: -
D gene: -
J gene: TRBJ2-7
CDR3 DNA: TGTGCCAGCAGCTCGGACAGATCCTACGAGCAGTACTTC
CDR3 protein: CASSSDRSYEQYF

V gene: TRBV19
clone size: -
D gene: TRBD1
J gene: TRBJ2-5
CDR3 DNA: TGTGCCAGTAGTACGACAGGGGAAGAGACCCAGTACTTC
CDR3 protein: CASSTTGEETQYF

V gene: TRBV19
clone size: -
D gene: TRBD1
J gene: TRBJ2-1
CDR3 DNA: TGTGCCAGTAGCGAGGACAGGGACAATGAGCAGTTCTTC
CDR3 protein: CASSEDRDNEQFF

V gene: TRBV7-7
clone size: -
D gene: TRBD1
J gene: TRBJ2-5
CDR3 DNA: TGTGCTAGCAGCTACCGGGTGGGGGGACAGGGGACGGAGACCCAGTACTTC
CDR3 protein: CASSYRVGGQGTETQYF

V gene: TRBV5-4
clone size: -
D gene: TRBD1
J gene: TRBJ1-6
CDR3 DNA: TGTGCCAGCAGCTTGCAGGCAGGGGGCGTTTCACCCCTCCACTTT
CDR3 protein: CASSLQAGGVSPLHF

V gene: TRBV9
clone size: -
D gene: TRBD2
J gene: TRBJ2-1
CDR3 DNA: TGTGCCAGCAGCGTCGCTAGCGGGGCAGAGCAGTTCTTC
CDR3 protein: CASSVASGAEQFF

V gene: TRBV11-2
clone size: few
D gene: TRBD1
J gene: TRBJ2-7
CDR3 DNA: TGTGCCAGCAGCTTAGGGAACACAGGGGTGTGGGAGCAGTACTTC
CDR3 protein: CASSLGNTGVWEQYF

V gene: TRBV29-1
clone size: -
D gene: TRBD2
J gene: TRBJ2-3
CDR3 DNA: TGCAGCGTTGAGGGGTTACCTAGCGGAAGCACAGATACGCAGTATTTT
CDR3 protein: CSVEGLPSGSTDTQYF

V gene: TRBV10-3
clone size: -
D gene: TRBD2
J gene: TRBJ2-3
CDR3 DNA: TGTGCCATCTGTGGGACTAGCGGCACAGATACGCAGTATTTT
CDR3 protein: CAICGTSGTDTQYF

V gene: TRBV9
clone size: -
D gene: TRBD2
J gene: TRBJ2-1
CDR3 DNA: TGTGCCAGCAGCGTAGGGCCCTCGGGACTAGCGGGACAAAATGAGCAGTTCTTC
CDR3 protein: CASSVGPSGLAGQNEQFF

V gene: TRBV24-1
clone size: -
D gene: -
J gene: TRBJ1-5
CDR3 DNA: TGTGCCACCAGTGATTGGACAGACCAGCCCCAGCATTTT
CDR3 protein: CATSDWTDQPQHF

V gene: TRBV29-1
clone size: -
D gene: TRBD2
J gene: TRBJ2-1
CDR3 DNA: TGCAGCGTCCTCGGACTAGCGGGAGGTCATGAGCAGTTCTTC
CDR3 protein: CSVLGLAGGHEQFF

V gene: TRBV5-1
clone size: once
D gene: -
J gene: TRBJ1-1
CDR3 DNA: TGCGCCACAAAACCCGGGACATTTATGAACACTGAAGCTTTCTTT
CDR3 protein: CATKPGTFMNTEAFF

V gene: TRBV11-1
clone size: -
D gene: -
J gene: TRBJ2-1
CDR3 DNA: TGTGCCAGCAGCTTAGGCGGTCGTCGGGAAAATGAGCAGTTCTTC
CDR3 protein: CASSLGGRRENEQFF

V gene: TRBV9
clone size: -
D gene: TRBD1
J gene: TRBJ1-1
CDR3 DNA: TGTGCCAGCAGCGTTTTCCCCCCCGGGACAGGGGGTGTGAACACTGAAGCTTTCTTT
CDR3 protein: CASSVFPPGTGGVNTEAFF

V gene: TRBV4-2
clone size: -
D gene: -
J gene: TRBJ1-5
CDR3 DNA: TGTGCCAGGTGGAATTGGGCGCCGGATCAGCCCCAGCATTTT
CDR3 protein: CARWNWAPDQPQHF

V gene: TRBV7-8
clone size: -
D gene: TRBD1
J gene: TRBJ1-4
CDR3 DNA: TGTGCCAGCAGCCCCCGGGACAGGGAGGAAGAAAAACTGTTTTTT
CDR3 protein: CASSPRDREEEKLFF

V gene: TRBV11-2
clone size: -
D gene: -
J gene: TRBJ2-3
CDR3 DNA: TGTGCCAGCAGCCGTATTCCAGATACGCAGTATTTT
CDR3 protein: CASSRIPDTQYF

V gene: TRBV30
clone size: -
D gene: TRBD2
J gene: TRBJ2-1
CDR3 DNA: TGTGCCTGGAGCCCCGGACTAGCCAATGAGCAGTTCTTC
CDR3 protein: CAWSPGLANEQFF

V gene: TRBV20-1
clone size: -
D gene: TRBD2
J gene: TRBJ2-1
CDR3 DNA: TGCAGTGCTAGTGCGGGTAGCGGGAGGGCCGATGAGCAGTTCTTC
CDR3 protein: CSASAGSGRADEQFF

V gene: TRBV28
clone size: -
D gene: TRBD2
J gene: TRBJ2-7
CDR3 DNA: TGTGCCAGCAGCTCAAGTGGCCCCTTGCAAGCGGGAGGGCCCCGCTACGAGCAGTACTTC
CDR3 protein: CASSSSGPLQAGGPRYEQYF

V gene: TRBV11-2
clone size: -
D gene: TRBD2
J gene: TRBJ2-5
CDR3 DNA: TGTGCCAGCAGCTGGGGGACTAGCGGGAGGACGAGGTACCAAGAGACCCAGTACTTC
CDR3 protein: CASSWGTSGRTRYQETQYF

V gene: TRBV6-5
clone size: -
D gene: -
J gene: TRBJ1-1
CDR3 DNA: TGTGCCAGCAGTTATCGAGGAGGCAACACTGAAGCTTTCTTT
CDR3 protein: CASSYRGGNTEAFF

V gene: TRBV19
clone size: -
D gene: TRBD1
J gene: TRBJ1-6
CDR3 DNA: TGTGCCAGTAGTAAGAACAAGGGACAGAAAAATTCACCCCTCCACTTT
CDR3 protein: CASSKNKGQKNSPLHF

V gene: TRBV18
clone size: -
D gene: TRBD2
J gene: TRBJ2-1
CDR3 DNA: TGTGCCAGCTCACCACCGGAGGCTAGCGGGGGAAAAAATGAGCAGTTCTTC
CDR3 protein: CASSPPEASGGKNEQFF

V gene: TRBV28
clone size: -
D gene: TRBD1
J gene: TRBJ2-7
CDR3 DNA: TGTGCCAGCGTTGGGCAGGGGGACTCCTACGAGCAGTACTTC
CDR3 protein: CASVGQGDSYEQYF

V gene: TRBV4-1
clone size: -
D gene: TRBD1
J gene: TRBJ2-3
CDR3 DNA: TGCGCCAGCAAGCAGGGACAGGGTGGCACAGATACGCAGTATTTT
CDR3 protein: CASKQGQGGTDTQYF

V gene: TRBV4-2
clone size: -
D gene: -
J gene: TRBJ1-5
CDR3 DNA: TGTGCCAGCAGCCAAGATACTAGGACCCTTTCTCAGCCCCAGCATTTT
CDR3 protein: CASSQDTRTLSQPQHF

V gene: TRBV13
clone size: -
D gene: -
J gene: TRBJ1-3
CDR3 DNA: TGTGCCAGCAGCTTATTTTACGGCTCTGGAAACACCATATATTTT
CDR3 protein: CASSLFYGSGNTIYF

V gene: TRBV7-6
clone size: -
D gene: TRBD1
J gene: TRBJ1-1
CDR3 DNA: TGTGCCAGCAGCCCAGGACAGGGTTCCGAAGCTTTCTTT
CDR3 protein: CASSPGQGSEAFF

V gene: TRBV6-6
clone size: -
D gene: TRBD1
J gene: TRBJ1-2
CDR3 DNA: TGTGCCAGCAGTTACTCCCCAGGGGGCTATGGCTACACCTTC
CDR3 protein: CASSYSPGGYGYTF

V gene: TRBV5-4
clone size: -
D gene: -
J gene: TRBJ1-2
CDR3 DNA: TGTGCCAGCAGCTTAGTCTCAGCTAACTATGGCTACACCTTC
CDR3 protein: CASSLVSANYGYTF

V gene: TRBV4-1
clone size: -
D gene: -
J gene: TRBJ1-1
CDR3 DNA: TGCGCCAGCAGCCAACGATACGGGACATATACTGAAGCTTTCTTT
CDR3 protein: CASSQRYGTYTEAFF